These T cell receptor beta chains were read from a single sample in a study of blood T cell repertoires in COVID-19. Clones were read by immunoSEQ multiplex PCR, and TCRdb kept only the in-frame ones, dropping some. The repertoire has approximately 410,000 clones, 86% of them found once; the top ten carry 1.4%. The material sequenced was peripheral blood. The receptors originated from a woman aged 25 to 39 with active or convalescent COVID-19. Both conserved end residues are part of each CDR3. Each record gives: CDR3 length, J gene, clone size, V gene, D gene, CDR3 protein, CDR3 DNA. D genes are given only for firm matches. Size tells how often a clone was seen (once, few, many) or the class of an expanded clone, and some rows leave it out.

19 TRBJ2-5 - TRBV18 TRBD2 CASSPVTSGNSRGQETQYF TGTGCCAGCTCACCAGTGACTAGCGGGAACAGCCGGGGCCAAGAGACCCAGTACTTC
14 TRBJ2-3 once TRBV28 - CASSPPGSTDTQYF TGTGCCAGCAGTCCTCCCGGGAGCACAGATACGCAGTATTTT
15 TRBJ2-7 - TRBV6-6 TRBD2 CASSPAGTSGLEQYF TGTGCCAGCAGTCCAGCCGGGACTAGCGGCCTCGAGCAGTACTTC
13 TRBJ2-1 - TRBV30 TRBD2 CALKRELDNEQFF TGTGCCTTAAAGCGGGAGCTCGACAATGAGCAGTTCTTC
14 TRBJ1-1 - TRBV30 - CASARNRVNTEAFF TGTGCCTCCGCAAGGAACAGGGTTAACACTGAAGCTTTCTTT
15 TRBJ2-7 - TRBV14 TRBD2 CASSQRLAGAYEQYF TGTGCCAGCAGCCAAAGACTAGCGGGAGCTTACGAGCAGTACTTC
15 TRBJ1-5 few TRBV10-3 TRBD1 CAISADRAQGQPQHF TGTGCCATCAGTGCAGACAGGGCGCAAGGGCAGCCCCAGCATTTT
15 TRBJ1-4 - TRBV3-1/TRBV3-2 TRBD1 CASSQTGQTNEKLFF TGTGCCAGCAGCCAAACGGGACAGACTAATGAAAAACTGTTTTTT
16 TRBJ1-1 once TRBV10-2 TRBD1 CASYGTGDKMNTEAFF TGCGCCAGCTACGGGACAGGTGATAAGATGAACACTGAAGCTTTCTTT
15 TRBJ2-5 - TRBV6-5 - CASSKSSGYQETQYF TGTGCCAGCAGCAAGAGTAGCGGCTACCAAGAGACCCAGTACTTC
16 TRBJ2-1 - TRBV4-1 - CASSPSRDFSYNEQFF TGCGCCAGCAGCCCGTCCCGGGACTTCTCCTACAATGAGCAGTTCTTC
17 TRBJ2-5 - TRBV6-2/TRBV6-3 TRBD2 CASSYSRQAGGVETQYF TGTGCCAGCAGTTACTCGAGGCAAGCGGGGGGTGTAGAGACCCAGTACTTC
16 TRBJ2-7 - TRBV5-1 TRBD1 CASSWGQGARDYEQYF TGCGCCAGCAGCTGGGGACAGGGGGCAAGGGACTACGAGCAGTACTTC
14 TRBJ1-5 - TRBV24-1 - CATSDTRSNQPQHF TGTGCCACCAGTGATACTAGGAGCAATCAGCCCCAGCATTTT
15 TRBJ2-7 - TRBV30 TRBD2 CAWSLGPAGGIEQYF TGTGCCTGGAGTTTGGGCCCCGCGGGAGGGATCGAGCAGTACTTC
13 TRBJ2-5 - TRBV12-3/TRBV12-4 - CASSLSGKETQYF TGTGCCAGCAGTTTATCAGGGAAAGAGACCCAGTACTTC
13 TRBJ1-2 - TRBV2 TRBD1 CASSNKGADGYTF TGTGCCAGCAGCAATAAGGGGGCGGATGGCTACACCTTC
14 TRBJ2-5 once TRBV19 - CASSMNGAGETQYF TGTGCCAGTAGTATGAACGGTGCAGGGGAGACCCAGTACTTC
14 TRBJ1-2 - TRBV5-4 - CASSFARGQNGYTF TGTGCCAGCAGCTTCGCCAGGGGCCAGAATGGCTACACCTTC
17 TRBJ1-2 once TRBV25-1 TRBD1 CASSDRDRGIPTYGYTF TGTGCCAGCAGTGACCGGGACAGGGGGATTCCCACCTATGGCTACACCTTC
15 TRBJ1-2 - TRBV24-1 TRBD1 CATSDQEGANYGYTF TGTGCCACCAGTGATCAGGAGGGGGCGAACTATGGCTACACCTTC
12 TRBJ2-4 - TRBV5-4 - CASSSGENIQYF TGTGCCAGCAGCTCCGGGGAAAACATTCAGTACTTC
14 TRBJ1-2 - TRBV15 TRBD1 CATSRGGTVEYHTF TGTGCCACCAGCAGAGGGGGGACAGTCGAATATCACACCTTC
15 TRBJ2-1 - TRBV24-1 TRBD2 CATSDGTSGYNEQFF TGTGCCACCAGTGACGGGACTAGCGGTTACAATGAGCAGTTCTTC
14 TRBJ1-1 - TRBV10-3 TRBD1 CAIRENDRVSEAFF TGTGCCATCAGGGAAAATGACAGGGTATCTGAAGCTTTCTTT
16 TRBJ2-5 once TRBV7-2 TRBD1 CASSPRTGVVRETQYF TGTGCCAGCAGCCCCCGGACAGGGGTGGTGCGAGAGACCCAGTACTTC
15 TRBJ1-1 few TRBV5-1 TRBD1 CASSATGFMNTEAFF TGCGCCAGCAGCGCGACAGGGTTCATGAACACTGAAGCTTTCTTT
14 TRBJ1-1 - TRBV6-5 TRBD1 CASRSRGPNTEAFF TGTGCCAGCCGTTCAAGGGGGCCGAACACTGAAGCTTTCTTT
13 TRBJ2-7 - TRBV10-3 - CAISESQPYEQYF TGTGCCATCAGTGAGTCACAACCCTACGAGCAGTACTTC
12 TRBJ1-1 - TRBV29-1 TRBD1 CSVDRGWSEAFF TGCAGCGTCGACAGGGGCTGGTCTGAAGCTTTCTTT
13 TRBJ2-5 - TRBV12-3/TRBV12-4 TRBD1 CASSSDRGETQYF TGTGCCAGCAGTAGTGACAGGGGGGAGACCCAGTACTTC
17 TRBJ1-4 - TRBV6-6 TRBD1 CASSPPELRDRVGKLFF TGTGCCAGCAGTCCCCCAGAATTGAGGGACAGGGTAGGAAAACTGTTTTTT
15 TRBJ1-2 - TRBV4-1 - CASSQEGEGLNGYTF TGCGCCAGCAGCCAAGAGGGGGAGGGATTGAATGGCTACACCTTC
17 TRBJ1-3 - TRBV7-8 - CASRLGGTEAIGNTIYF TGTGCCAGCAGACTCGGGGGGACGGAGGCCATCGGAAACACCATATATTTT
16 TRBJ1-2 - TRBV6-5 TRBD1 CASSYYSSGQGGGYTF TGTGCCAGCAGTTACTACTCGTCGGGGCAGGGGGGAGGCTACACCTTC
15 TRBJ2-7 - TRBV5-5 - CASSLAGPGSYEQYF TGTGCCAGCAGCTTGGCTGGCCCGGGCTCCTACGAGCAGTACTTC
14 TRBJ1-2 once TRBV18 TRBD1 CASSPSGTGYGYTF TGTGCCAGCTCGCCCTCCGGGACAGGGTACGGATACACCTTC
16 TRBJ2-3 once TRBV19 TRBD2 CATRGLAGRGSDTQYF TGTGCCACCAGGGGACTAGCGGGCCGCGGGTCAGATACGCAGTATTTT
13 TRBJ2-1 - TRBV7-8 - CASSLERMNEQFF TGTGCCAGCAGCTTAGAGAGGATGAATGAGCAGTTCTTC
19 TRBJ2-3 - TRBV21-1 - CASSKEVLWGQGITDTQYF -
13 TRBJ1-4 few TRBV7-8 - CASSLGGNEKLFF TGTGCCAGCAGCTTAGGCGGAAATGAAAAACTGTTTTTT
16 TRBJ2-7 few TRBV11-2 TRBD2 CASSLGSGASSYEQYF TGTGCCAGCAGCTTAGGAAGCGGGGCGAGCTCCTACGAGCAGTACTTC
14 TRBJ1-1 - TRBV11-2 - CASTTSALNTEAFF TGTGCCAGCACCACTAGCGCCTTGAACACTGAAGCTTTCTTT
16 TRBJ1-5 - TRBV6-1 - CASSDGQTYSNQPQHF TGTGCCAGCAGTGATGGACAGACGTATAGCAATCAGCCCCAGCATTTT
17 TRBJ2-1 - TRBV18 - CASSPPTGGLSYNEQFF TGTGCCAGCTCACCACCTACTGGGGGACTCTCCTACAATGAGCAGTTCTTC
12 TRBJ1-3 - TRBV10-2 - CASSPPGNTIYF TGCGCCAGCAGTCCTCCCGGGAACACCATATATTTT
15 TRBJ2-1 - TRBV30 TRBD2 CAWDMGLAGDNEQFF TGTGCCTGGGATATGGGACTAGCGGGAGACAATGAGCAGTTCTTC
12 TRBJ1-2 - TRBV19 - CASRGINYGYTF TGTGCCAGTCGGGGGATCAACTATGGCTACACCTTC
15 TRBJ2-3 once TRBV18 - CASSPGRASTDTQYF TGTGCCAGCTCACCAGGCAGGGCTAGCACAGATACGCAGTATTTT
16 TRBJ1-5 - TRBV19 - CASSITPWEGNQPQHF TGTGCCAGTAGTATAACCCCTTGGGAGGGCAATCAGCCCCAGCATTTT
14 TRBJ2-7 - TRBV18 TRBD1 CASSPPQGAYEQYF TGTGCCAGCTCACCACCGCAGGGGGCCTACGAGCAGTACTTC
13 TRBJ1-2 - TRBV5-8 - CASSKASPGGYTF TGTGCCAGCAGTAAAGCCTCCCCGGGGGGCTACACCTTC